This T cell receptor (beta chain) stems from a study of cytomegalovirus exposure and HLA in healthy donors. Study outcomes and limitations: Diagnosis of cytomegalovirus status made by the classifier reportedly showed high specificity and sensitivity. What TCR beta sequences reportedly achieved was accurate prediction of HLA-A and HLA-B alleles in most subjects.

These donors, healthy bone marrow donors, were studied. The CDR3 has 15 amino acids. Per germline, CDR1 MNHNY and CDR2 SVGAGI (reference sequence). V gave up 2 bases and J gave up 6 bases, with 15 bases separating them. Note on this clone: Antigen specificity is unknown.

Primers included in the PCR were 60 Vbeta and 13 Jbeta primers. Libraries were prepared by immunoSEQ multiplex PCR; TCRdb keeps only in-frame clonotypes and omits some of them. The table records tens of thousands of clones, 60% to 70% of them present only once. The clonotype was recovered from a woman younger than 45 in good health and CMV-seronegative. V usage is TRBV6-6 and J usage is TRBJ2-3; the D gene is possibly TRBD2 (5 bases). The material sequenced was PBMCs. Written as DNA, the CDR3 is TGTGCCAGCAGTTACGATCTGTTCTCGGGGGATACGCAGTATTTT. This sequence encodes CASSYDLFSGDTQYF.